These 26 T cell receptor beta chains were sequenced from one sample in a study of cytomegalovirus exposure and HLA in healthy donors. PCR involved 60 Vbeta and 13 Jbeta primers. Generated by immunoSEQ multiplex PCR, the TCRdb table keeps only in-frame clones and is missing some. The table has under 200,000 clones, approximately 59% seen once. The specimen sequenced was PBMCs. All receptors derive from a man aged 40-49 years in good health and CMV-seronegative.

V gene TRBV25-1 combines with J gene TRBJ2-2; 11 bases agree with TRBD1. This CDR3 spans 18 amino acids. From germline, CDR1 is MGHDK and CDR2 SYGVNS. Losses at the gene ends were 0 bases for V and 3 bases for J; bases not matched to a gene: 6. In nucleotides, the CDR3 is TGTGCCAGCAGTGAATACGTAGGGGGACAGGGGGACACCGGGGAGCTGTTTTTT. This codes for CASSEYVGGQGDTGELFF.

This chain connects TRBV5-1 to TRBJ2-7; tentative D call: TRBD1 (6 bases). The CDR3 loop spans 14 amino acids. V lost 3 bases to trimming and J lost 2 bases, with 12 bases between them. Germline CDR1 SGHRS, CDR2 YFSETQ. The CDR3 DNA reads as TGCGCCAGCAGCTCCCTACAGGGTACCTACGAGCAGTACTTC. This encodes CASSSLQGTYEQYF.

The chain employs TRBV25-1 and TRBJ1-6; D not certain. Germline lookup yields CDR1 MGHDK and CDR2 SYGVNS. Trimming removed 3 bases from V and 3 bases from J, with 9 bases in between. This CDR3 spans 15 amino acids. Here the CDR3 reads CASSDGEDYNSPLHF. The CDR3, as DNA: TGTGCCAGCAGTGACGGGGAGGACTATAATTCACCCCTCCACTTT.

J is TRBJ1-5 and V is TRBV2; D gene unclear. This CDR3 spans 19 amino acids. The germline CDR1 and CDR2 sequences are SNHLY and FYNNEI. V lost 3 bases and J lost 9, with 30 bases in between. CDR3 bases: TGTGCCAGCAGTGATCCTTTTTTGTCCGGGTTGCCAGTCGTACGGCCCCAGCATTTT. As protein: CASSDPFLSGLPVVRPQHF.

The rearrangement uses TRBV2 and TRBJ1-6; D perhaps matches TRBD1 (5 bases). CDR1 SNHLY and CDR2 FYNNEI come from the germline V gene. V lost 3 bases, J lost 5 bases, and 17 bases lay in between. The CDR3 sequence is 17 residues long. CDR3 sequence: CASSDFTGRGNNSPLHF. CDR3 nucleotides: TGTGCCAGCAGTGACTTTACGGGGCGCGGGAATAATTCACCCCTCCACTTT.

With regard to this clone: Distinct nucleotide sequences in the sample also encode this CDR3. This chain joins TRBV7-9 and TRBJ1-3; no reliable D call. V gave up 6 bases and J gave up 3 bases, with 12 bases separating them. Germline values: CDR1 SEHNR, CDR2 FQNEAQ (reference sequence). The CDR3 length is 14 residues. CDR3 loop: CASRGTGYGNTIYF. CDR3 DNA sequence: TGTGCCAGCAGAGGAACGGGGTATGGAAACACCATATATTTT.

CDR3 residues: CAWSDNPGRGVEGYTF. CDR3 bases: TGTGCCTGGAGTGATAACCCGGGCAGGGGAGTGGAGGGCTACACCTTC. V usage is TRBV30 and J usage is TRBJ1-2, with D possibly being TRBD1 (6 bases). With 1 base removed from V and 8 bases from J, the gap between germline ends came to 23 bases. This CDR3 is built from 16 residues. CDR1 is GTSNPN, CDR2 SVGIG, per germline (reference sequence). Together with reference TRBV30 and TRBJ1-2, the CDR3 gives the full variable domain: SQTIHQWPATLVQPVGSPLSLECTVEGTSNPNLYWYRQAAGRGLQLLFYSVGIGQISSEVPQNLSASRPQDRQFILSSKKLLLSDSGFYLCAWSDNPGRGVEGYTFGSGTRLTVV.

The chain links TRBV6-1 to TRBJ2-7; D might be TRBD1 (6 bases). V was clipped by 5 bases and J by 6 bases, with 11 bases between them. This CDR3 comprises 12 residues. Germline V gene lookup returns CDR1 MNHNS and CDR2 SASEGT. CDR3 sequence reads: CASSTQGFEQYF. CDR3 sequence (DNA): TGTGCCAGCAGTACTCAGGGGTTCGAGCAGTACTTC.

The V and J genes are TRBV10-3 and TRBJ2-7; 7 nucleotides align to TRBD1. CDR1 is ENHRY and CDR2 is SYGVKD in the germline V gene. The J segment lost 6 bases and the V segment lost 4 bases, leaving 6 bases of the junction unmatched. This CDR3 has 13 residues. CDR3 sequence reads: CAISGQGNGEQYF. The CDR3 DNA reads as TGTGCCATCAGTGGACAGGGAAATGGCGAGCAGTACTTC.

The CDR3 region is CASSREQGSNEKLFF. The DNA of the CDR3 is TGTGCCAGTAGTAGAGAACAGGGATCTAATGAAAAACTGTTTTTT. This chain links TRBV19 with TRBJ1-4; the D gene is possibly TRBD1 (6 bases). The CDR3 sequence is 15 residues long. V was pared by 4 bases and J by 3 bases, with 12 bases between. CDR1 is LNHDA and CDR2 is SQIVND in the germline V gene (reference sequence).

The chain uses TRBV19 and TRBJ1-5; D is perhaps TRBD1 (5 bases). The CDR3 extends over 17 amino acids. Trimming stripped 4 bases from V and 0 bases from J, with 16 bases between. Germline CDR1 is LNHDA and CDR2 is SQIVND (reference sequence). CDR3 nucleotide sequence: TGTGCCAGTAGTACGCCCCCTCTGACAGATAGCAATCAGCCCCAGCATTTT. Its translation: CASSTPPLTDSNQPQHF. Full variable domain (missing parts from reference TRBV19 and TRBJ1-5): DGGITQSPKYLFRKEGQNVTLSCEQNLNHDAMYWYRQDPGQGLRLIYYSQIVNDFQKGDIAEGYSVSREKKESFPLTVTSAQKNPTAFYLCASSTPPLTDSNQPQHFGDGTRLSIL.

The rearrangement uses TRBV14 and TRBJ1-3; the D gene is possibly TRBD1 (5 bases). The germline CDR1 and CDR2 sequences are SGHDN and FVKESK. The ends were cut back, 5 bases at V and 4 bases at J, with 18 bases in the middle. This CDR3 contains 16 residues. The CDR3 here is CASSSRRGVYGNTIYF. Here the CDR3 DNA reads TGTGCCAGCAGCTCCCGTCGGGGGGTATACGGAAACACCATATATTTT.

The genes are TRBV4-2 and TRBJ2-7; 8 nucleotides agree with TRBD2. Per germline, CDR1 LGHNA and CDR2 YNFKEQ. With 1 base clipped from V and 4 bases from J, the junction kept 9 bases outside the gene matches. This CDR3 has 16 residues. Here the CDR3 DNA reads TGTGCCAGCAGCCAAGTCACCAGCGGGAGTTATTACGAGCAGTACTTC. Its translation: CASSQVTSGSYYEQYF.

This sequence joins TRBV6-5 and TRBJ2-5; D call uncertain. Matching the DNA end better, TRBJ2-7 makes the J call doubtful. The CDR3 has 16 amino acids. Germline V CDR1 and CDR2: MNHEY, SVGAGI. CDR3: CASSYSMPDSSYEQYF. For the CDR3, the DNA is TGTGCCAGCAGTTACTCGATGCCAGATAGCTCCTACGAGCAGTACTTC.

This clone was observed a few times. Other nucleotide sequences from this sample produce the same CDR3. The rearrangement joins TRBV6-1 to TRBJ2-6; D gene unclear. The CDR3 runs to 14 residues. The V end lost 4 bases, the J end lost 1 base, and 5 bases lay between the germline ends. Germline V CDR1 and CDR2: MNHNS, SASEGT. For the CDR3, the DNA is TGTGCCAGCAGTGCCACATCTGGGGCCAACGTCCTGACTTTC. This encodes CASSATSGANVLTF.

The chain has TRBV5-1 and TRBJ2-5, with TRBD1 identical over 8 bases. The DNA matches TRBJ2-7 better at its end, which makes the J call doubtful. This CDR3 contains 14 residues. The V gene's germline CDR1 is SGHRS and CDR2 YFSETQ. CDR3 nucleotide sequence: TGCGCCAGCAGCTGGGGGACAGGCGGGGACGAGCAGTACTTC. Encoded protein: CASSWGTGGDEQYF.

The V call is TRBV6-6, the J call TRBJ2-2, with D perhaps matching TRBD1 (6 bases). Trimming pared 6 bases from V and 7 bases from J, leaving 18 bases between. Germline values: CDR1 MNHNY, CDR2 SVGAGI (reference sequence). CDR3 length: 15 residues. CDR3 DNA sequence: TGTGCCAGCAGCTCCCCCCAAGGGGGACACGGGGAGCTGTTTTTT. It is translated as CASSSPQGGHGELFF.

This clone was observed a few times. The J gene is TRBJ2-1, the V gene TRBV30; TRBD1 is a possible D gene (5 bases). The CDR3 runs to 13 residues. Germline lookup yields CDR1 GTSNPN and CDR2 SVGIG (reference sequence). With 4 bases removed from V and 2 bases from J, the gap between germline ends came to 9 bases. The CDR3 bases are TGTGCCTGGACAGGGTTCACCTACAATGAGCAGTTCTTC. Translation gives CAWTGFTYNEQFF.

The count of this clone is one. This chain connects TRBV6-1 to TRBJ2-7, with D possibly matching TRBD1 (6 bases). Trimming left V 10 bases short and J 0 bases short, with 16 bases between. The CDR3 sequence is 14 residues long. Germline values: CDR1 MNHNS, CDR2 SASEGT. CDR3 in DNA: TGTGCCACCTCGAGGGGGATTTCCTCCTACGAGCAGTACTTC. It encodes CATSRGISSYEQYF.

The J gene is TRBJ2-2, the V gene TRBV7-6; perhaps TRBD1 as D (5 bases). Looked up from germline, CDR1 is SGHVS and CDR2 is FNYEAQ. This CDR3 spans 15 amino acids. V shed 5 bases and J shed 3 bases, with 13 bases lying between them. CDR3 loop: CASSPRGADTGELFF. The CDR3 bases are TGTGCCAGCAGCCCACGTGGGGCGGACACCGGGGAGCTGTTTTTT.

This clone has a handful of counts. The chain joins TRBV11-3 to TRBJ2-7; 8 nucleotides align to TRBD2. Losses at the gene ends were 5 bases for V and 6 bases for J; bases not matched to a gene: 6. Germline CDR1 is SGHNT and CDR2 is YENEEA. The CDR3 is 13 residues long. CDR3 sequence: CASSPGTRGEQYF. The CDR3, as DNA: TGTGCCAGCAGCCCCGGGACTAGAGGCGAGCAGTACTTC.

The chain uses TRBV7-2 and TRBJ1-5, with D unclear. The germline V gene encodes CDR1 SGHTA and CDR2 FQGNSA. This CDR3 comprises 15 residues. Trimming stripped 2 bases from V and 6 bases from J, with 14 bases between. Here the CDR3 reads CASSLRSGDGQPQHF. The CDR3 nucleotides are TGTGCCAGCAGCTTACGGAGCGGCGACGGTCAGCCCCAGCATTTT.

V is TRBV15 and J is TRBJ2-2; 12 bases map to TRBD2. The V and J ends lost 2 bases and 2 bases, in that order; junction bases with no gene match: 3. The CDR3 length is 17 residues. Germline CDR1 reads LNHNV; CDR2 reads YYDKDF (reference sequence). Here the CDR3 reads CATSRKLAGGNTGELFF. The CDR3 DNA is TGTGCCACCAGCAGAAAACTAGCGGGAGGCAACACCGGGGAGCTGTTTTTT.

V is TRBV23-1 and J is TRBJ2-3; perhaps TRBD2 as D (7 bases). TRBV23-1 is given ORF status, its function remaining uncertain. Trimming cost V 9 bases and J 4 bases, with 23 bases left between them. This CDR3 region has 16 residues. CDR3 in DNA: TGCGCCAGGACCAGTCGGGGGGCTTGGCAGGCAGATACGCAGTATTTT. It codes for CARTSRGAWQADTQYF.

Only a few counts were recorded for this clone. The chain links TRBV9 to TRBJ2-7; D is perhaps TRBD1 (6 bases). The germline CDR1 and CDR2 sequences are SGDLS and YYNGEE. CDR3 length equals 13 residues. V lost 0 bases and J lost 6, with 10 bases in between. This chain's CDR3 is CASSVEGHGEQYF. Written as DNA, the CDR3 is TGTGCCAGCAGCGTAGAGGGACACGGCGAGCAGTACTTC.

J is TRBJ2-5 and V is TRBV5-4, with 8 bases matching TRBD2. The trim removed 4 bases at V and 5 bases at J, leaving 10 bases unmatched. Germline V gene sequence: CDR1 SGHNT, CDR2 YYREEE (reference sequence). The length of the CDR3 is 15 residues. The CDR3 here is CASSPPRGGTETQYF. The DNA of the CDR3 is TGTGCCAGCAGCCCACCCCGGGGGGGCACCGAGACCCAGTACTTC.